This T cell receptor (beta chain) was sequenced for a study of shared clonotypes between healthy human individuals. Study findings and constraints: Though the depth was large, rarefaction showed that sorted-subset sequencing was incomplete.

CD4+ cells were split into CD45RA+ naive and CD45RA-negative memory subsets. With respect to this clone: Its target is not known.

Sequencing was performed with immunoSEQ multiplex PCR; in TCRdb, only in-frame clones are kept and a portion is missing. Here the sample spans 1 million to 1.2 million clones, approximately 80% being singletons. Trimming removed 0 bases at V and 1 base at J, with 6 bases between. The CDR3 runs 15 residues. The germline V gene encodes CDR1 MNHNS and CDR2 SASEGT. The sequence was obtained from a man aged 18 to 29 in good health. Some clones in this sample may be carry-over from other donors' samples. The genes are TRBV6-1 and TRBJ2-2; D ambiguous. The source material was memory CD4+ T cells from PBMCs. Noted subset: CD45RA-negative fraction. The CDR3 loop is CASSEAGWNTGELFF. CDR3 nucleotides: TGTGCCAGCAGTGAAGCAGGGTGGAACACCGGGGAGCTGTTTTTT.